This entry lists 28 T cell receptor beta chains sequenced from one sample in a study of beta chain features in type 1 diabetes. Every isolated RNA sample was fully reverse transcribed, so sequencing captured expressed TCRB transcripts. The method was immunoSEQ multiplex PCR; TCRdb's version includes in-frame clones alone and lacks a portion of them. The sample holds a few hundred thousand clones, about 26% seen once. Sample: central memory CD4+ T cells from blood. Receptor source: a man aged 25-45 years in good health.

This chain joins TRBV5-6 and TRBJ1-3; D is unresolved. The germline gives CDR1 SGHDT, CDR2 YYEEEE. CDR3 length: 15 amino acids. The V end lost 0 bases, the J end lost 0 bases, and 7 bases lay between the germline ends. The CDR3 DNA sequence: TGTGCCAGCAGCTTGGTGGTCCCCTCTGGAAACACCATATATTTT. Residues: CASSLVVPSGNTIYF.

The chain uses TRBV7-2 and TRBJ2-7; D is perhaps TRBD1 or TRBD2 (6 bases each). V was cut by 1 base and J by 2 bases, with 12 bases left in between. Germline V gene sequence: CDR1 SGHTA, CDR2 FQGNSA. The CDR3 is 15 residues long. This CDR3 reads CASSLDGGTTYEQYF. In DNA form, the CDR3 reads TGTGCCAGCAGCTTAGACGGGGGCACCACCTACGAGCAGTACTTC.

This clone was found a few times. The V call is TRBV7-9, the J call TRBJ1-5; no clear D. Looked up from germline, CDR1 is SEHNR and CDR2 is FQNEAQ (reference sequence). CDR3 length: 15 residues. V was cut by 1 base and J by 0 bases, with 7 bases left in between. CDR3 in DNA: TGTGCCAGCAGCTTAGGACGGGATAGCAATCAGCCCCAGCATTTT. Translating it yields CASSLGRDSNQPQHF.

J is TRBJ2-7 and V is TRBV15, with TRBD2 matching over 10 bases. The CDR3 is 15 amino acids. Germline trimming cut 4 bases from V and 2 bases from J; bases unmatched to any gene: 5. CDR1 and CDR2 from the germline V gene are LNHNV and YYDKDF (reference sequence). CDR3 in DNA: TGTGCCACCAGCATCGCAGCGGGAGGGACCTACGAGCAGTACTTC. This gives the protein CATSIAAGGTYEQYF.

This clone has just a few counts. V and J are TRBV30 and TRBJ2-5; 10 bases agree with TRBD1. The CDR3 has 13 residues. Germline values: CDR1 GTSNPN, CDR2 SVGIG (reference sequence). Losses at the gene ends were 8 bases for V and 5 bases for J; bases not matched to a gene: 8. CDR3 in amino acids: CAETRDRGETQYF. CDR3 nucleotides: TGTGCCGAGACCCGGGACAGGGGCGAGACCCAGTACTTC.

The chain combines TRBV7-2 with TRBJ2-1; D unresolved. V lost 1 base and J 8 bases, leaving 15 bases between the germline ends. The CDR3 has 15 residues. Germline CDR1 SGHTA, CDR2 FQGNSA. In nucleotides, the CDR3 is TGTGCCAGCAGCTTAGGGTCCCCCGGCAGCTATGAGCAGTTCTTC. Encoded protein: CASSLGSPGSYEQFF.

This clone was observed a few times. The V call is TRBV4-3, the J call TRBJ2-5; 13 bases match TRBD2. Germline V gives CDR1 LGHNA, CDR2 YSLEER. Trimming took 1 base from V and 5 from J; bases not matched to a gene: 10. CDR3 length: 18 residues. CDR3 DNA sequence: TGCGCCAGCAGCCAAGGACTAGCGGGAGGACTCGGGGGTGAGACCCAGTACTTC. Protein product: CASSQGLAGGLGGETQYF.

The chain uses TRBV5-1 and TRBJ2-3; 10 bases are a match to TRBD2. The germline V gene has CDR1 SGHRS and CDR2 YFSETQ. Germline trimming cut 0 bases from V and 1 base from J; bases unmatched to any gene: 2. This CDR3 contains 16 residues. The CDR3 DNA sequence: TGCGCCAGCAGCTTGGACGGACTAGCGGGCACAGATACGCAGTATTTT. Translation: CASSLDGLAGTDTQYF.

V usage is TRBV29-1 and J usage is TRBJ2-2; 9 bases match TRBD2. Germline CDR1 is SQVTM and CDR2 is ANQGSEA. This CDR3 contains 18 residues. The junction had 17 bases not matched to a gene; V was cut back by 6 bases and J by 3 bases. The CDR3 coding sequence is TGCAGCGTCTCCCCCAGGGGTGGTAGCGGGAGTTACACCGGGGAGCTGTTTTTT. Its protein is CSVSPRGGSGSYTGELFF.

The chain carries TRBV2 and TRBJ2-5; tentative D call: TRBD2 (5 bases). Germline CDR1 reads SNHLY; CDR2 reads FYNNEI. This CDR3 is 13 amino acids long. V lost 5 bases to trimming and J lost 3 bases, with 10 bases between them. The CDR3 DNA reads TGTGCCAGCAGTCGCGCGGGCGAAGAGACCCAGTACTTC. The encoded protein is CASSRAGEETQYF.

The chain employs TRBV14 and TRBJ2-3; D gene ambiguous. The CDR3 is 12 residues long. CDR1 is SGHDN and CDR2 is FVKESK in the germline V gene. Trimming cost V 6 bases and J 5 bases, with 9 bases left between them. The CDR3: CASRQSGDTQYF. The CDR3 nucleotides are TGTGCCAGCAGACAATCGGGAGATACGCAGTATTTT.

The V and J genes are TRBV5-1 and TRBJ2-5; TRBD1 might be the D (5 bases). CDR3 size: 15 residues. Germline V gene data show CDR1 as SGHRS and CDR2 as YFSETQ. V was clipped by 0 bases and J by 0 bases, with 9 bases between them. Here the CDR3 reads CASSLGQGYQETQYF. As DNA, the CDR3 is TGCGCCAGCAGCTTGGGGCAGGGCTACCAAGAGACCCAGTACTTC.

This clone was detected only a few times. J is TRBJ2-1 and V is TRBV13; 8 bases are shared with TRBD2. J gave up 12 bases and V 5 bases, and 12 bases lay outside the gene matches. The CDR3 runs 14 residues. Per germline, CDR1 PRHDT and CDR2 FYEKMQ (reference sequence). The CDR3 protein is CASSERLAKRGQFF. In nucleotides, the CDR3 is TGTGCCAGCAGCGAGAGACTAGCGAAGAGGGGGCAGTTCTTC.

A few counts support this clone. The chain employs TRBV28 and TRBJ2-1, with D perhaps TRBD1 (6 bases). Trimming pared 1 base from V and 5 bases from J, leaving 12 bases between. The CDR3 spans 15 residues. Germline V gene data show CDR1 as MDHEN and CDR2 as SYDVKM. The CDR3 DNA is TGTGCCAGCAGTTTATTTGGGCAGGGGAACAATGAGCAGTTCTTC. It specifies CASSLFGQGNNEQFF.

The chain couples TRBV7-6 to TRBJ2-5; 11 bases align to TRBD2. J gave up 1 base and V 2 bases, and 9 bases lay outside the gene matches. This CDR3 is 18 amino acids long. CDR1 is SGHVS, CDR2 FNYEAQ, per germline. CDR3 in amino acids: CASSLSSGGARSQETQYF. CDR3 bases: TGTGCCAGCAGCTTAAGTAGCGGGGGGGCGAGGAGCCAAGAGACCCAGTACTTC. Filled out from reference TRBV7-6 and TRBJ2-5, the complete variable domain reads GAGVSQSPRYKVTKRGQDVALRCDPISGHVSLYWYRQALGQGPEFLTYFNYEAQQDKSGLPNDRFSAERPEGSISTLTIQRTEQRDSAMYRCASSLSSGGARSQETQYFGPGTRLLVL.

Turning to this clone: Just one base apart from a much larger clone, this may be a read error. The V gene is TRBV6-6, the J gene TRBJ1-1, with 7 bases identical to TRBD1. The CDR3 runs 14 residues. The trim removed 5 bases at V and 0 bases at J, leaving 3 bases unmatched. Germline-derived CDR1 and CDR2 are MNHNY and SVGAGI (reference sequence). The CDR3 DNA reads TGTGCCAGCAGTGGGGGACAGATGAACACTGAAGCTTTCTTT. It codes for CASSGGQMNTEAFF.

This clone was picked up a small number of times. The chain carries TRBV5-7 and TRBJ1-1, with a tentative D call TRBD1 (6 bases). TRBV5-7 is identified as an open reading frame with a role that is uncertain. The CDR3 sequence is 13 residues long. Trimming stripped 0 bases from V and 4 bases from J, with 7 bases between. The CDR3 here is CASSLEGGTEAFF. The CDR3 DNA follows: TGTGCCAGCAGCTTGGAAGGGGGCACTGAAGCTTTCTTT.

This clone appeared a single time. As DNA, the CDR3 is TGCAGCGTTGATCGGATCGGCGGGAACACCGGGGAGCTGTTTTTT. This sequence encodes CSVDRIGGNTGELFF. The chain has TRBV29-1 and TRBJ2-2; D is uncertain. With 3 bases removed from V and 1 base from J, the gap between germline ends came to 12 bases. This CDR3 spans 15 amino acids. Germline V lookup: CDR1 SQVTM, CDR2 ANQGSEA.

The rearrangement links TRBV7-9 to TRBJ2-1, with D perhaps TRBD1 (5 bases). In germline, CDR1 is SEHNR, CDR2 FQNEAQ (reference sequence). V was cut by 6 bases and J by 6 bases, with 9 bases left in between. The CDR3 contains 12 residues. CDR3 sequence reads: CASRSDSNEQFF. As DNA, the CDR3 is TGTGCCAGCAGGAGTGACAGCAATGAGCAGTTCTTC. The whole variable domain, remainder taken from reference TRBV7-9 and TRBJ2-1, is DTGVSQNPRHKITKRGQNVTFRCDPISEHNRLYWYRQTLGQGPEFLTYFQNEAQLEKSRLLSDRFSAERPKGSFSTLEIQRTEQGDSAMYLCASRSDSNEQFFGPGTRLTVL.

The rearrangement links TRBV30 to TRBJ2-6, with unresolved D. Germline V lookup: CDR1 GTSNPN, CDR2 SVGIG (reference sequence). This CDR3 spans 13 amino acids. The V and J ends lost 5 bases and 0 bases respectively, with 5 bases between them. This CDR3 reads CAWVISGANVLTF. In DNA form, the CDR3 reads TGTGCCTGGGTAATCTCTGGGGCCAACGTCCTGACTTTC.

This clone was detected only a few times. The chain recombines TRBV6-1 with TRBJ2-7; 8 bases fit TRBD2. V lost 8 bases, J lost 5 bases, and 8 bases stayed unmatched. The CDR3 spans 13 residues. CDR1 MNHNS and CDR2 SASEGT come from the germline V gene. CDR3 sequence (DNA): TGTGCCAGCGTAAGGGGACTAGTGGACGAGCAGTACTTC. This encodes CASVRGLVDEQYF.

This clone occurred many times. This chain uses TRBV15 with TRBJ2-1; TRBD2 is a possible D gene (6 bases). This CDR3 has 15 residues. Germline V gene lookup returns CDR1 LNHNV and CDR2 YYDKDF (reference sequence). Trimming removed 0 bases at V and 2 bases at J, with 8 bases between. The CDR3 coding sequence is TGTGCCACCAGCAGAGATCGGAGGGCCTACAATGAGCAGTTCTTC. Translating it yields CATSRDRRAYNEQFF.

The J gene is TRBJ2-2, the V gene TRBV7-9; D gene unclear. This CDR3 contains 13 residues. V lost 1 base and J 3 bases, leaving 3 bases between the germline ends. CDR1 and CDR2 from the germline V gene are SEHNR and FQNEAQ (reference sequence). In DNA, the CDR3 is TGTGCCAGCAGCTTAGGACACACCGGGGAGCTGTTTTTT. Its translation: CASSLGHTGELFF. The variable domain in full, with the rest retrieved from reference TRBV7-9 and TRBJ2-2, is DTGVSQNPRHKITKRGQNVTFRCDPISEHNRLYWYRQTLGQGPEFLTYFQNEAQLEKSRLLSDRFSAERPKGSFSTLEIQRTEQGDSAMYLCASSLGHTGELFFGEGSRLTVL.

In its sample, this clone was seen a few times. This chain connects TRBV15 to TRBJ2-3; D remains unclear. The germline CDR1 and CDR2 sequences are LNHNV and YYDKDF (reference sequence). The CDR3 is made up of 13 amino acids. V gave up 3 bases and J gave up 4 bases, with 8 bases separating them. Here the CDR3 reads CATSSQKADTQYF. The CDR3 DNA is TGTGCCACCAGCAGTCAAAAGGCAGATACGCAGTATTTT.

The V call is TRBV30, the J call TRBJ2-1; 8 nucleotides align to TRBD2. Germline V lookup: CDR1 GTSNPN, CDR2 SVGIG (reference sequence). The CDR3 covers 15 residues. Unmatched junction bases numbered 12, after V lost 3 bases and J lost 8 bases. The CDR3 DNA reads TGTGCCTGGAGCCCCGGTCGGGGGGGTAACGATGAGCAGTTCTTC. It translates to CAWSPGRGGNDEQFF.

The V and J genes are TRBV18 and TRBJ2-7, with D maybe TRBD2 (7 bases). The CDR3 runs 13 residues. Trimming took off 6 bases at V and 2 bases at J, with 11 bases between the two ends. Germline CDR1 and CDR2: KGHSH and LQKENI. CDR3 DNA: TGTGCCAGCTCCTCCGGGGGGCCCTACGAGCAGTACTTC. Translating gives CASSSGGPYEQYF.

The chain carries TRBV7-9 and TRBJ1-2; D is undetermined. V was cut by 6 bases and J by 2 bases, with 7 bases left in between. The CDR3 sequence is 12 residues long. Per the germline V gene, CDR1 is SEHNR and CDR2 is FQNEAQ (reference sequence). CDR3 nucleotide sequence: TGTGCCAGCAGTCGGCTGAACTATGGCTACACCTTC. Translated, it gives CASSRLNYGYTF.

The chain joins TRBV12-2 to TRBJ2-7; the table's D call, TRBD2, has no DNA check behind it. TRBV12-2 is a pseudogene. This CDR3 spans 13 amino acids. CDR3 DNA sequence: TGTGCAAGTCGCTTAGCTAGATCCTACGAGCAGTACTTC. Translation gives CASRLARSYEQYF.